This TCR beta chain was obtained from a study of cytomegalovirus exposure and HLA in healthy donors (dated by TCRdb to about 2017). Regarding the research as a whole: An earlier analysis of 550 to 700 of the donors reported 276 Gb of sequence data and some 120 million unique TCR beta sequences from about 180 million T cells. Five DR-DQ haplotypes were handled as single units for association and clustering, since linkage in the cohort was strong. The T cell repertoires of under 750 subjects were profiled by immunosequencing and related to cytomegalovirus serostatus. All discovery cohort repertoires had been generated using a single sequencing platform. The study combined high-throughput TCR immunosequencing, statistical association of individual TCRs with disease status, and machine learning to predict cytomegalovirus infection status. In a later genetic analysis, genome-wide SNP genotypes for about 55% of the roughly 700 donors were used, and that subset was treated as a discovery cohort. Class I and class II HLA loci were covered by the typing at four-digit resolution. Typing coverage differed by locus: A, B, C, DRB1 and DQB1 were typed in roughly 620-630 donors, DQA1 in about 560, DPA1 in around 610, and DPB1 in just under 490. An earlier analysis of approximately 640 of the donors applied high-throughput TCR beta sequencing to assess whether each TCR beta V gene segment acted as functional or pseudogenic. The later analysis used no new phenotypic data to find candidate immune exposures, relying instead on TCR beta sequences and their occurrence across donors. The study aimed to test whether signatures of past pathogen exposure could be identified by cataloging public T cell receptors. Donor age, sex, ethnicity and CMV serostatus were compiled alongside the repertoire data. In a later analysis, previously published TCR beta repertoires from several hundred donors were re-analyzed and high-resolution HLA genotyping was added so that TCR occurrence patterns could be studied. An early release covering roughly 640 HLA-typed donors comprised 250 to 350 gigabases of sequencing data and around 80 million unique TCR sequences. Of the roughly 410 genotyped donors, 70% to 90% were placed in the genetic ancestry cluster associated with self-reported Caucasian donors. Along with the roughly 670-subject first cohort, a separate validation cohort of approximately 110 different subjects was used. Across 300 to 500 genotyped donors of the cohort, an average of approximately 220,000 unique TCR beta nucleotide sequences per donor were sequenced, and 15% to 20% of those sequences were non-productive. Points the paper makes about the study in general: In a later analysis, the rate of TCR association differed among HLA loci, with DRB1 alleles having the most associated TCRs and HLA-C alleles having the fewest. Most CMV-associated TCR beta chains appeared to be HLA-restricted in a later analysis, and the HLA associations seemed to be driven largely by CMV exposure. This cohort had only TCR beta chains sequenced, and the lack of alpha or paired-chain data limited which features could be detected. In both the original and validation cohorts, the classifier was reported to diagnose cytomegalovirus status with high specificity and sensitivity. Most TCR sequences were seen in very few donors, while some public TCRs were found in many individuals. The earlier analysis of nearly 600 of the donors excluded approximately 17 rarely observed V segments, including chromosome 9 orphons, because counts were too low. When HLA alleles, especially DR and DQ, strongly co-occurred, TCR associations were difficult to assign to individual alleles. In an earlier analysis of several hundred of the donors, most TCR beta V segments were observed in productive rearrangements about 90% or about 30% of the time, broadly matching IMGT annotations. It was suggested by the authors that the approach could potentially be generalized to other disease states and immunological phenotypes. HLA typing was unavailable for some donors at each locus, so association tests used only the typed subset. The only immune exposure information available for the cohort was CMV serostatus. A further reported finding was that TCR beta sequences accurately predicted the HLA-A and HLA-B alleles for most subjects in the first cohort. The sequencing pipeline was judged likely to have produced a cluster of highly shared sequence variants as a technical artifact. A later analysis found that HLA-associated TCR beta chains were more clonally expanded and had lower generation probabilities than equally common non-associated chains. A later genetic analysis associated a missense DCLRE1C variant with V-gene and J-gene trimming of TCR beta chains, and an independent cohort replicated the association. In vitro tests confirmed that three of the cytomegalovirus-associated TCR beta chains recognize cytomegalovirus antigens. Some IMGT-functional V segments, including TRBV6-2 and TRBV6-3, could not be told apart with the 87-base-pair reads, so those segments were excluded. According to a later genetic analysis, donors in an Asian-associated ancestry cluster had fewer N-insertions in productive TCRs than the approximately 700-donor mean. Linkage disequilibrium might explain the correlated functional status among segregating V segments, but an unknown experimental factor could not be ruled out. In the study, around 160 TCR beta chains were listed as associated with cytomegalovirus. The presence/absence analyses assumed that sequencing depth was roughly uniform across donors, and that assumption may not be true. A later analysis reported that several top co-occurrence clusters appeared linked to parvovirus B19, influenza, CMV and Epstein-Barr virus. In a later analysis, some 17,000 TCR beta sequences were associated with specific HLA alleles at a false discovery rate of 0.05.

The cohort consisted of 600 to 750 healthy bone marrow donors. At the time of sampling, all cohort members were nominally healthy, though unrecorded immune exposures were likely present. The donor tested CMV seronegative, placing the donor among the roughly 350 seronegative members of the cohort. A peripheral blood sample was provided by each donor, and peripheral blood mononuclear cells were used for TCR beta sequencing. The Qiagen DNeasy Blood Extraction Kit was used to extract genomic DNA from the blood cell samples. The germline V gene sets CDR1 to LGHNA and CDR2 to YNFKEQ. The junction carries 7 bases between V and J, which are trimmed by 2 bases and 0 bases respectively. Taken from cysteine to phenylalanine, the CDR3 has 14 residues. Here the CDR3 DNA is all that survives: 42 bases in frame from base 1. Preparation of the library involved the immunoSEQ multiplex PCR assay. For the multiplex PCR, a mixture combining 60 forward primers for TCR Vbeta segments and 13 reverse primers for TCR Jbeta segments was used. The CDR3 region of rearranged TCR beta genes was amplified from genomic DNA by a multiplex PCR assay. On the Illumina HiSeq System, the amplified TCR beta libraries were sequenced as 87-base-pair reads. The original pipeline was this. A later analysis tallied roughly 78 million unique TCR beta chains across the approximately 670 repertoires, and some 12 million of those chains were shared by two or more donors. A nearest-neighbor algorithm error-corrected the raw reads and collapsed the reads into unique sequences, merging closely related sequences to remove PCR and sequencing errors. V, D and J gene segments were assigned by aligning CDR3 sequences to IMGT reference sequences. For a sequence to be retained, a match of at least six nucleotides was required to both a V gene segment and a J gene segment. A rearrangement counted as productive if the CDR3 had no stop codons and remained in frame with V and J, and every other rearrangement counted as non-productive. CDR3 was defined by IMGT convention, running from the second conserved V-encoded cysteine to the conserved J-encoded phenylalanine. The earlier analysis of a few hundred of the donors excluded any sequence lacking an unambiguous match to a single V gene segment. In an earlier analysis of 587 of the donors, a V segment was called functional when productive rearrangements were above 56.7%, and segregating when the standard deviation between donors exceeded 5%. To diagnose cytomegalovirus status from the catalog of TCR beta chain sequences, a statistical classification framework was built. V and J gene assignment, in a later analysis, came from comparing TCR nucleotide sequences with IMGT/GENE-DB human TR gene sequences. A later analysis assigned CDR3 sequences and most-parsimonious VDJ recombination scenarios with the TCRdist pipeline. In a later analysis, each TCR beta chain was defined by its CDR3 amino acid sequence together with its V-gene family, and reads without a unique V-gene family were excluded. A later analysis removed several hundred highly shared, low-generation-probability nucleotide sequences to deal with suspected cross-contamination and a sequencing artifact. For each public chain, a later analysis derived a clonal expansion index from normalized ranks of inferred template counts within each repertoire. Generation probabilities in a later analysis came from a VDJ recombination model fitted to out-of-frame rearrangements, and those results were checked against IGoR. In a later analysis, hypergeometric tests were used to score TCR-TCR, TCR-HLA and TCR-CMV co-occurrence, with a repertoire-size bias correction applied to TCR pairs. False discovery rates were estimated in a later analysis by permuting HLA or CMV assignments 20 times. A later analysis grouped co-occurring TCRs with DBSCAN, adding TCRdist sequence similarity when clustering within HLA-allele-positive subsets. Repertoires with fewer than 30,000 or more than 120,000 public chains, plus five repertoires with anomalous nucleotide sharing, were excluded from co-occurrence clustering. This immuneACCESS table, as held by TCRdb, lists in-frame sequences with V and J called but not all clones. Of the missing ones, under half trace to an unresolved V gene in checked studies; the others have no known cause. V and J calls and clone size are as listed in that table; D and trimming were resolved from the DNA. The table for this sample lists around 86,000 clones; 7.6% of them were counted only once. The ten most abundant clones make up 2% to 2.5% of the sample.

About this clone itself: It lacks a known antigen. No much larger clonotype is one base removed from it; base qualities were not supplied.

The rearrangement joined TRBV4-2 to TRBJ1-1, with no D gene named confidently. The clonotype comes from a man aged 45-60 years in good health and CMV-seronegative. Specimen: PBMCs. The nucleotides read TGTGCCAGCAGCCAATCCGGGATGAACACTGAAGCTTTCTTT. It specifies CASSQSGMNTEAFF.